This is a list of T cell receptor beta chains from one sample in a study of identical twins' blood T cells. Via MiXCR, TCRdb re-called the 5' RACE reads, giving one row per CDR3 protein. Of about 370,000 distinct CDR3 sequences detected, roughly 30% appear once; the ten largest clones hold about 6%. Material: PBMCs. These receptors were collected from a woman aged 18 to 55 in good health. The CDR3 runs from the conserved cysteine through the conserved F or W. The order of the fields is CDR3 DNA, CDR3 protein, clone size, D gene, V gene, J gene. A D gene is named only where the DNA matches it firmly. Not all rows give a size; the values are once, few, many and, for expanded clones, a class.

CDR3 DNA: TGCAGTGCTAGAGATATGCTAGCGGCCGCCAATGAGCAGTTCTTC; CDR3 protein: CSARDMLAAANEQFF; clone size: NA; D gene: TRBD2; V gene: TRBV20-1; J gene: TRBJ2-1
CDR3 DNA: TGTGCCAGATTCGGACCCCTCAGTGATACGCAGTATTTT; CDR3 protein: CARFGPLSDTQYF; clone size: NA; D gene: NA; V gene: TRBV21-1; J gene: TRBJ2-3
CDR3 DNA: TGTGCCAGCAGCTTAGACCGCAGGGATGAAGCTTTCTTT; CDR3 protein: CASSLDRRDEAFF; clone size: once; D gene: NA; V gene: TRBV11-2; J gene: TRBJ1-1
CDR3 DNA: TGTGCCAGCAGCAGACAGCGGGGGGGAAACAACGAGCAGTACTTC; CDR3 protein: CASSRQRGGNNEQYF; clone size: NA; D gene: TRBD2; V gene: TRBV9; J gene: TRBJ2-7
CDR3 DNA: TGCAGCGTTGAAGGGAGGGCCGAGGAGCAGTACTTC; CDR3 protein: CSVEGRAEEQYF; clone size: many; D gene: NA; V gene: TRBV29-1; J gene: TRBJ2-7
CDR3 DNA: TGCGCCAGCACCTTGACAGGGGATAACTATGGCTACACCTTC; CDR3 protein: CASTLTGDNYGYTF; clone size: NA; D gene: TRBD1; V gene: TRBV5-1; J gene: TRBJ1-2
CDR3 DNA: TGTGCCAGCAGCTTGGGGAGGGTGGGGACCCAGTACTTC; CDR3 protein: CASSLGRVGTQYF; clone size: NA; D gene: NA; V gene: TRBV5-6; J gene: TRBJ2-5
CDR3 DNA: TGCAGTGCTAGGAATCTAGCGGGAGGAACAGATACGCAGTATTTT; CDR3 protein: CSARNLAGGTDTQYF; clone size: NA; D gene: TRBD2; V gene: TRBV20-1; J gene: TRBJ2-3
CDR3 DNA: TGTGCCAGCAGTAACAGGGTGGGCGACACTGAAGCTTTCTTT; CDR3 protein: CASSNRVGDTEAFF; clone size: NA; D gene: NA; V gene: TRBV27; J gene: TRBJ1-1
CDR3 DNA: TGCAGTGCTAGCTGGGGACAGGGTAGGCGAACCACAGATACGCAGTATTTT; CDR3 protein: CSASWGQGRRTTDTQYF; clone size: NA; D gene: TRBD1; V gene: TRBV20-1; J gene: TRBJ2-3
CDR3 DNA: TGTGCCAGCAGTGAGATAAGGGACGGGTCCTACGAGCAGTACTTC; CDR3 protein: CASSEIRDGSYEQYF; clone size: NA; D gene: NA; V gene: TRBV6-1; J gene: TRBJ2-7
CDR3 DNA: TGCAGTGCTAAGCCGGGATCCTCCTACAATGAGCAGTTCTTC; CDR3 protein: CSAKPGSSYNEQFF; clone size: many; D gene: NA; V gene: TRBV20-1; J gene: TRBJ2-1
CDR3 DNA: TGTGCCAGCAGGGGACCGATGAACACTGAAGCTTTCTTT; CDR3 protein: CASRGPMNTEAFF; clone size: NA; D gene: NA; V gene: TRBV2; J gene: TRBJ1-1
CDR3 DNA: TGTGCCAGCAGCCCCGGGACAGCATCGAAGGGAACTGAAGCTTTCTTT; CDR3 protein: CASSPGTASKGTEAFF; clone size: NA; D gene: TRBD1; V gene: TRBV12-3/TRBV12-4; J gene: TRBJ1-1
CDR3 DNA: TGCGCCAGCAGCTTGGGGCTAGTGTCCCGCAATGAGCAGTTCTTC; CDR3 protein: CASSLGLVSRNEQFF; clone size: NA; D gene: NA; V gene: TRBV5-1; J gene: TRBJ2-1
CDR3 DNA: TGTGCCAGCAGCAGTAACGGGGGGCGAGAGGCCCAGTACTTC; CDR3 protein: CASSSNGGREAQYF; clone size: NA; D gene: NA; V gene: TRBV11-2; J gene: TRBJ2-5
CDR3 DNA: TGTGCCAGCAGCTTAGAATCAGAGACCCAGTACTTC; CDR3 protein: CASSLESETQYF; clone size: NA; D gene: NA; V gene: TRBV7-9; J gene: TRBJ2-5
CDR3 DNA: TGTGCCATCACCGCAGGGGGCCCCTCTGGAAACACCATATATTTT; CDR3 protein: CAITAGGPSGNTIYF; clone size: many; D gene: TRBD1; V gene: TRBV10-3; J gene: TRBJ1-3
CDR3 DNA: TGTGCCAGCAGCTCGAGACTCGAAAAAGATTCACCCCTCCACTTT; CDR3 protein: CASSSRLEKDSPLHF; clone size: few; D gene: NA; V gene: TRBV7-8; J gene: TRBJ1-6
CDR3 DNA: TGTGCCAGCAGTTACTCGACAGGGGCTCAGCCCCAGCATTTT; CDR3 protein: CASSYSTGAQPQHF; clone size: NA; D gene: TRBD1; V gene: TRBV6-2/TRBV6-3; J gene: TRBJ1-5
CDR3 DNA: TGTGCCTGCAGCCAGGGCGTTTTGGCTGAAGCTTTCTTT; CDR3 protein: CACSQGVLAEAFF; clone size: NA; D gene: NA; V gene: TRBV3-1; J gene: TRBJ1-1
CDR3 DNA: TGCAGCGCCACGTGGAGCGGCACTAATGAAAAACTGTTTTTT; CDR3 protein: CSATWSGTNEKLFF; clone size: NA; D gene: NA; V gene: TRBV29-1; J gene: TRBJ1-4
CDR3 DNA: TGTGCCAGCAGCCAGAAAGGCCGAAAGAAAACTGAAGCTTTCTTT; CDR3 protein: CASSQKGRKKTEAFF; clone size: NA; D gene: NA; V gene: TRBV3-2; J gene: TRBJ1-1
CDR3 DNA: TGCAGCGTTGGGGCTTATGGAAACACCATATATTTT; CDR3 protein: CSVGAYGNTIYF; clone size: many; D gene: NA; V gene: TRBV29-1; J gene: TRBJ1-3
CDR3 DNA: TGTGCCAGTGGGGTGGGACAGGGCAGCTATGGCTACACCTTC; CDR3 protein: CASGVGQGSYGYTF; clone size: NA; D gene: TRBD1; V gene: TRBV7-9; J gene: TRBJ1-2
CDR3 DNA: TGTGCCAGCAGCTTAGCGCAAGGGGGCGAAGCTTTCTTT; CDR3 protein: CASSLAQGGEAFF; clone size: few; D gene: TRBD1; V gene: TRBV7-9; J gene: TRBJ1-1
CDR3 DNA: TGCAGCGTTGGATCGGGTGAGCAGTTCTTC; CDR3 protein: CSVGSGEQFF; clone size: few; D gene: NA; V gene: TRBV29-1; J gene: TRBJ2-1
CDR3 DNA: TGTGCCAGTAGTCTGACTAGCTCAGCCGGAGATACGCAGTATTTT; CDR3 protein: CASSLTSSAGDTQYF; clone size: NA; D gene: TRBD2; V gene: TRBV19; J gene: TRBJ2-3
CDR3 DNA: TGTGCCAGCAGCTTGGTAGCGGTAAACACCGGGGAGCTGTTTTTT; CDR3 protein: CASSLVAVNTGELFF; clone size: many; D gene: NA; V gene: TRBV5-1; J gene: TRBJ2-2
CDR3 DNA: TGCAGCGTTGGACACGTCTATAATGAAAAACTGTTTTTT; CDR3 protein: CSVGHVYNEKLFF; clone size: NA; D gene: NA; V gene: TRBV29-1; J gene: TRBJ1-4
CDR3 DNA: TGCGCCAGCAGCCAAGATAGGAGACCCATCAGGGCCTCTTCATATGGCTACACCTTC; CDR3 protein: CASSQDRRPIRASSYGYTF; clone size: few; D gene: NA; V gene: TRBV4-3; J gene: TRBJ1-2
CDR3 DNA: TGTGCCAGCAGCCCGGGACAGTACGGGCAGTTCTTC; CDR3 protein: CASSPGQYGQFF; clone size: NA; D gene: TRBD1; V gene: TRBV12-3/TRBV12-4; J gene: TRBJ2-1
CDR3 DNA: TGTGCTAGTGGTTTGGTATATGAGACCCAGTACTTC; CDR3 protein: CASGLVYETQYF; clone size: few; D gene: NA; V gene: TRBV12-5; J gene: TRBJ2-5
CDR3 DNA: TGTGCCAGCAGCTCCTATTTTACTGAAGCTTTCTTT; CDR3 protein: CASSSYFTEAFF; clone size: few; D gene: NA; V gene: TRBV7-9; J gene: TRBJ1-1
CDR3 DNA: TGCAGCGTTTCCAGGACAGGGGGGATGAACACTGAAGCTTTCTTT; CDR3 protein: CSVSRTGGMNTEAFF; clone size: many; D gene: TRBD1; V gene: TRBV29-1; J gene: TRBJ1-1
CDR3 DNA: TGTGCCAGTAGTATATTCGGGGAAAAACTGTTTTTT; CDR3 protein: CASSIFGEKLFF; clone size: many; D gene: NA; V gene: TRBV19; J gene: TRBJ1-4
CDR3 DNA: TGTGCCAGCTTCCCAGGGGGGGGACGAGGTGGCTACACCTTC; CDR3 protein: CASFPGGGRGGYTF; clone size: NA; D gene: TRBD1; V gene: TRBV27; J gene: TRBJ1-2
CDR3 DNA: TGCAGTGCTAGAGGCTATTACACTGAAGCTTTCTTT; CDR3 protein: CSARGYYTEAFF; clone size: few; D gene: NA; V gene: TRBV20-1; J gene: TRBJ1-1
CDR3 DNA: TGTGCTAGTGGTTTGGGCTCTGGAAACACCATATATTTT; CDR3 protein: CASGLGSGNTIYF; clone size: NA; D gene: NA; V gene: TRBV12-5; J gene: TRBJ1-3
CDR3 DNA: TGCAGTGCTAGAGCTGCCCGTAAGAACACTGAAGCTTTCTTT; CDR3 protein: CSARAARKNTEAFF; clone size: NA; D gene: NA; V gene: TRBV20-1; J gene: TRBJ1-1
CDR3 DNA: TGCGCCAGCAGCTTGTGGAGGAGCACTGAAGCTTTCTTT; CDR3 protein: CASSLWRSTEAFF; clone size: NA; D gene: NA; V gene: TRBV5-1; J gene: TRBJ1-1
CDR3 DNA: TGTGCCAGCAGTGAGGAGACCGGGGAGCTGTTTTTT; CDR3 protein: CASSEETGELFF; clone size: many; D gene: NA; V gene: TRBV2; J gene: TRBJ2-2
CDR3 DNA: TGTGCCAGCAGCCGTCCGGGCGATTTTAATGGCTACACCTTC; CDR3 protein: CASSRPGDFNGYTF; clone size: many; D gene: NA; V gene: TRBV3-1; J gene: TRBJ1-2
CDR3 DNA: TGCAGTGCTAAGGACAGGGGTGGCACCGGGGAGCTGTTTTTT; CDR3 protein: CSAKDRGGTGELFF; clone size: NA; D gene: TRBD1; V gene: TRBV20-1; J gene: TRBJ2-2
CDR3 DNA: TGCGCCAGCAGCCTTTCGACTAGCGGGGTTTACAATGAGCAGTTCTTC; CDR3 protein: CASSLSTSGVYNEQFF; clone size: NA; D gene: TRBD2; V gene: TRBV5-1; J gene: TRBJ2-1
CDR3 DNA: TGTGCCAGCAGCCTCCCGGGACAGGGTCTTACGGATCAGCCCCAGCATTTT; CDR3 protein: CASSLPGQGLTDQPQHF; clone size: NA; D gene: TRBD1; V gene: TRBV3-1; J gene: TRBJ1-5
CDR3 DNA: TGTGCCAGCAGCCCAATACTCATTGCCGGAAACACCATATATTTT; CDR3 protein: CASSPILIAGNTIYF; clone size: NA; D gene: NA; V gene: TRBV7-9; J gene: TRBJ1-3
CDR3 DNA: TGCGCCAGCAGCCCCCTGATGACAGGGGTGTACAATGAGCAGTTCTTC; CDR3 protein: CASSPLMTGVYNEQFF; clone size: few; D gene: TRBD1; V gene: TRBV4-3; J gene: TRBJ2-1
CDR3 DNA: TGCAGCGTTGACTCGGATACGCAGTATTTT; CDR3 protein: CSVDSDTQYF; clone size: few; D gene: NA; V gene: TRBV29-1; J gene: TRBJ2-3
CDR3 DNA: TGTGCCAGCAGTTATCAGGGGGATCAGCCCCAGCATTTT; CDR3 protein: CASSYQGDQPQHF; clone size: many; D gene: TRBD1; V gene: TRBV6-5; J gene: TRBJ1-5
CDR3 DNA: TGTGCCAGCATCGAGCAGGATGGCTACACCTTC; CDR3 protein: CASIEQDGYTF; clone size: few; D gene: NA; V gene: TRBV5-4; J gene: TRBJ1-2
CDR3 DNA: TGTGCCAGCAGTGACGACAGAAACTATGGCTACACCTTC; CDR3 protein: CASSDDRNYGYTF; clone size: NA; D gene: NA; V gene: TRBV2; J gene: TRBJ1-2
CDR3 DNA: TGCAGTGCCACGGGACTGGGGGTCTCCAATGAGCAGTTCTTC; CDR3 protein: CSATGLGVSNEQFF; clone size: NA; D gene: NA; V gene: TRBV20-1; J gene: TRBJ2-1
CDR3 DNA: TGTGCCATCAGTGAGAACTCCCGTAGTGAGCAGTTCTTC; CDR3 protein: CAISENSRSEQFF; clone size: NA; D gene: NA; V gene: TRBV10-3; J gene: TRBJ2-1
CDR3 DNA: TGTGCCAGCACCCCTTTTCAAGTGGGAGGGATCCAAGAGACCCAGTACTTC; CDR3 protein: CASTPFQVGGIQETQYF; clone size: NA; D gene: TRBD2; V gene: TRBV12-3/TRBV12-4; J gene: TRBJ2-5
CDR3 DNA: TGCAGTGCTAGAGGCAAGGGACTTCTTAGCTCCTACGAGCAGTACTTC; CDR3 protein: CSARGKGLLSSYEQYF; clone size: NA; D gene: NA; V gene: TRBV20-1; J gene: TRBJ2-7
CDR3 DNA: TGTGCCAGCTCTCCAGGGGGAGCGACTTCCGAGCAGTACTTC; CDR3 protein: CASSPGGATSEQYF; clone size: NA; D gene: TRBD1; V gene: TRBV18; J gene: TRBJ2-7